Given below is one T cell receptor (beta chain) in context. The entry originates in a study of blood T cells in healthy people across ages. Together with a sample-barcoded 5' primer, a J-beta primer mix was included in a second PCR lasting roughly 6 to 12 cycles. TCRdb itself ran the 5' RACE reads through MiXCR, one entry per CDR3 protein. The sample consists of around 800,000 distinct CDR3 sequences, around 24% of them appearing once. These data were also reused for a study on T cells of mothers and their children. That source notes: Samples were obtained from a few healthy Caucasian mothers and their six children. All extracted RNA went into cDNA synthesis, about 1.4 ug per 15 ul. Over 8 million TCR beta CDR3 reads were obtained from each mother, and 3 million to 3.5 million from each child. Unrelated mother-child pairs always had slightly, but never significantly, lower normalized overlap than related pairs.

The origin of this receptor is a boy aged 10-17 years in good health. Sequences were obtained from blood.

Here the CDR3 reads CASSVDKYYGYTF. Here the CDR3 DNA reads TGTGCCAGCTCGGTTGACAAGTACTATGGCTACACCTTC. The V and J genes are TRBV18 and TRBJ1-2; D gene uncertain. Trimming removed 6 bases from V and 3 bases from J, with 11 bases in between. Germline V gives CDR1 KGHSH, CDR2 LQKENI. This CDR3 region has 13 residues.